This T cell receptor (beta chain) was recovered during a study of blood T cell repertoires in COVID-19 (dated by TCRdb to about 2020). As for the study more broadly: Samples from collaborators originated in the United States, Italy and Spain and spanned both the acute and convalescent phases of COVID-19. The repertoires were released in a freely available public database meant as a resource for research on the immune response to SARS-CoV-2. Nearly every sample came with metadata listing a de-identified subject ID, COVID-19 status, age in years and sex. The dataset comprised deeply sampled blood TCRbeta repertoires from subjects exposed to, actively infected with, or recovered from COVID-19. The material from the prospective study consisted of cDNA or gDNA derived from T cells, B-cell-depleted T cells, or PBMCs. Where available, HLA class I and class II types were taken from metadata supplied by the sample provider and were not determined by assay-based typing. Samples came from the ongoing ImmuneRACE study (first 160 participants) plus 1,254 subjects from 6 global collaborators. What the work shows at the level of the full study, not this receptor alone: The quantity of clinical and demographic metadata differed by source and by participant and was supplied without curation.

TCRbeta CDR3 regions were amplified from genomic DNA using the immunoSEQ Assay, a bias-controlled multiplex PCR. The source study handled its data this way. Nucleated cell counts per sample were estimated from amplification of reference gene primers within the assay. To quantify the absolute abundance of each unique TCRbeta CDR3 rearrangement, sequence reads were collapsed and filtered. For each sample, productive Simpson clonality was calculated as the square root of Simpson's diversity index across productive rearrangements. TCRdb re-hosts the immuneACCESS table, in-frame sequences only. Its copies lack some clones; in the studies checked, an unresolved V gene accounts for under half of them, and the cause for the rest is not known. V and J calls plus clone size are reproduced from that table; the DNA served to infer D and trimming. The sample includes about 120,000 clones, with roughly 80% observed a single time. Of the sample, over 10% falls within the top ten clones.

This clone appeared once. What this receptor recognizes is not known. Per-base quality was not reported, and no clone a single base away is much larger than it. Germline trimming: 4 bases from V, 2 bases from J; junction bases outside gene matches: 9. CDR1 is given as LGHDT and CDR2 as YNNKEL, both from the germline V gene (reference sequence). Its CDR3 holds 16 amino acids, cysteine through phenylalanine. Only CDR3 DNA is held: 48 bases, read in frame from base 1. Whole blood was collected in K2EDTA tubes by collaborating institutions according to the institutions' own protocols. For TCRbeta analysis, collaborator samples were shipped as frozen whole blood, as isolated PBMCs, or as DNA extracted from either sample type.

Sequenced input: peripheral blood. The sequence was collected from a human donor in a cohort sampled during active COVID-19. The sequence is built from TRBV3-1 (or the pseudogene TRBV3-2) and TRBJ2-5, and 8 junctional nucleotides match TRBD2. The DNA sequence is given as TGTGCCAGCAGCCCCAGGACTAGCACCGGTCAAGAGACCCAGTACTTC. Its translation reads: CASSPRTSTGQETQYF.